This T cell receptor beta chain appears in the sequencing data of a study of blood T cell repertoires in COVID-19. Unmatched junction bases numbered 3, after V lost 4 bases and J lost 4 bases. CDR1 is MNHEY and CDR2 is SVGEGT in the germline V gene. The CDR3 loop spans 15 amino acids. Per the original methods: Amplification of reference gene primers was used by the study to estimate nucleated cell counts. TCRdb's table, derived via immunoSEQ multiplex PCR, lists solely in-frame clones and lacks some. The V and J calls and the clone size are those of that table, but D and trimming were determined from the DNA. The data show about 41,000 clones, about 83% seen once.

The chain links TRBV6-2 or TRBV6-3 to TRBJ2-2, with 10 bases aligning to TRBD2. The receptor's source is a woman of 80 years or more with acute or convalescent COVID-19. Specimen: peripheral blood. The CDR3 loop reads CASSSSGGGTGELFF. Written as DNA, the CDR3 is TGTGCCAGCAGTTCTAGCGGGGGAGGCACCGGGGAGCTGTTTTTT.